This T cell receptor beta chain was identified during a study of identical twins. TCRdb recomputed calls from the 5' RACE reads with MiXCR, one row per CDR3 protein. The table has some 440,000 distinct CDR3 sequences, 20% to 25% seen once; the top ten hold 2.9%. This clonotype turned up a few times. Germline V CDR1 and CDR2: SGHRS, YFSETQ. This CDR3 is built from 15 residues. With V trimmed by 1 base and J by 6 bases, 5 bases remained unmatched. This sample was shared with a second study, whose subject was T cells expressing NK-cell markers. That source adds: Seven HCMV-seropositive donors and one seronegative donor made up the eight sequenced donors.

The chain is built from TRBV5-1 and TRBJ2-3; TRBD2 aligns across 10 bases. This sequence originates from a woman between 18 and 29 years old in good health. The sequenced material came from CD4+ T cells sorted from blood. In DNA form, the CDR3 reads TGCGCCAGCAGCTTGTGGTCTAGCGGGGGCGATACGCAGTATTTT. It encodes CASSLWSSGGDTQYF.